This T cell receptor beta chain stems from a study of OX40 agonist ivuxolimab in advanced cancers. Trimming removed 3 bases at V and 9 bases at J, with 11 bases between. The CDR3 has 12 amino acids. Germline CDR1 and CDR2: KGHSH and LQKENI. The protocol was immunoSEQ multiplex PCR, while the TCRdb copy is restricted to in-frame clones and leaves out a portion. The repertoire holds over 65,000 clones, with approximately 84% as singletons. Study results and caveats: The authors also found low normalized T-cell clonal expansion in some nonresponders. Compared with CD4+, CD8+ T cells on average had more expanded clones.

For this clone: What it recognizes is unknown.

The sequence came from an adult with an advanced solid tumor such as melanoma, head and neck, liver or kidney cancer. This specimen consisted of CD4+ or CD8+ T cells sorted from blood, obtained in a trial of the OX40 agonist ivuxolimab. The V gene is TRBV18, the J gene TRBJ2-5; D call uncertain. The CDR3 sequence: CASSPGVEPQYF. Written as DNA, the CDR3 is TGTGCCAGCTCACCTGGTGTGGAACCCCAGTACTTC.